The 10 T cell receptor beta chains presented below share a single source sample, sequenced in a study of metastatic and nonmetastatic thyroid tumors. Nobody among the patients had been given any treatment before thyroid surgery. TCRdb re-called clones from the PCR reads using MiXCR. Found here are around 40,000 clones, roughly 26% of them singletons; the top ten hold around 10%. Sequencing was done on a sample of blood. The receptors stem from a female donor with papillary thyroid cancer or a benign thyroid nodule (not recorded which). Some clones in this sample may be carry-over from other donors' samples.

This clone occurred many times. This chain links TRBV5-6 with TRBJ2-7; D is perhaps TRBD2 (6 bases). This CDR3 comprises 13 residues. Germline V gives CDR1 SGHDT, CDR2 YYEEEE. V lost 3 bases, J lost 3 bases, and 10 bases lay in between. The chain's CDR3 is CASSSAGNYEQYF. DNA for the CDR3: TGTGCCAGCAGCTCCGCGGGGAACTACGAGCAGTACTTC.

The DNA of the CDR3 is TGTGCCAGCAGCGCGACAGGGTTTACTGAAGCTTTCTTT. Its protein product is CASSATGFTEAFF. The V and J genes are TRBV7-6 and TRBJ1-1, with TRBD1 matching 7 bases. The CDR3 sequence is 13 residues long. CDR1 is SGHVS, CDR2 FNYEAQ, per germline. Trimming took 5 bases from V and 5 from J; bases not matched to a gene: 5. Full variable domain (rest looked up from reference TRBV7-6 and TRBJ1-1): GAGVSQSPRYKVTKRGQDVALRCDPISGHVSLYWYRQALGQGPEFLTYFNYEAQQDKSGLPNDRFSAERPEGSISTLTIQRTEQRDSAMYRCASSATGFTEAFFGQGTRLTVV.

The table lists this clone with many counts. The chain recombines TRBV2 with TRBJ1-1, with 10 bases identical to TRBD1. The CDR3 is made up of 16 amino acids. Germline assignment: CDR1 SNHLY and CDR2 FYNNEI. V lost 6 bases, J lost 1 base, and 8 bases stayed unmatched. DNA of the CDR3: TGTGCCAGCAGGGGAAACGACAGGGGGCGGAACACTGAAGCTTTCTTT. Its translation: CASRGNDRGRNTEAFF.

A single count supports this clone. V and J are TRBV11-2 and TRBJ2-1, with 7 bases identical to TRBD2. The V gene's germline CDR1 is SGHAT and CDR2 FQNNGV. The CDR3 covers 19 residues. Trimming cost V 0 bases and J 0 bases; bases outside gene matches: 11. CDR3 amino acids: CASSLEGPLAVSSYNEQFF. CDR3 sequence (DNA): TGTGCCAGCAGCTTAGAAGGTCCCCTAGCGGTGAGCTCCTACAATGAGCAGTTCTTC.

The J gene is TRBJ1-6, the V gene TRBV4-1; no definite D call. The CDR3 sequence is 16 residues long. The germline V gene encodes CDR1 MGHRA and CDR2 YSYEKL. The germline V and J ends were trimmed by 0 bases and 9 bases, with 15 bases remaining between them. The CDR3 DNA reads TGCGCCAGCAGCCAAGAGCAGACCAACCGGGGTTCACCCCTCCACTTT. Translation: CASSQEQTNRGSPLHF.

The genes are TRBV20-1 and TRBJ1-2; D uncertain. Germline V gene lookup returns CDR1 DFQATT and CDR2 SNEGSKA (reference sequence). CDR3 length: 14 residues. V lost 6 bases and J 7 bases, leaving 21 bases between the germline ends. CDR3 nucleotide sequence: TGCAGTGCGACCCGGTACAGTGGAGCTGGTGGCTACACCTTC. Its translation is CSATRYSGAGGYTF.

Here the CDR3 reads CASSQVGQGARNEQYF. CDR3 nucleotide sequence: TGCGCCAGCAGCCAAGTCGGACAGGGGGCGAGGAACGAGCAGTACTTC. The rearrangement links TRBV4-1 to TRBJ2-7; 11 nucleotides match TRBD1. The CDR3 has 16 residues. J was trimmed by 5 bases and V by 1 base; bases with no gene match: 7. CDR1 is MGHRA, CDR2 YSYEKL, per germline.

This clone was counted many times. The V call is TRBV5-1, the J call TRBJ1-1; TRBD1 aligns across 7 bases. This CDR3 is built from 14 residues. The V and J ends lost 4 bases and 2 bases, in that order; junction bases with no gene match: 5. Germline V gives CDR1 SGHRS, CDR2 YFSETQ. CDR3 in amino acids: CASSARQGNTEAFF. CDR3 coding DNA: TGCGCCAGCAGCGCCCGACAGGGAAACACTGAAGCTTTCTTT. The variable domain in full, with the rest retrieved from reference TRBV5-1 and TRBJ1-1, is KAGVTQTPRYLIKTRGQQVTLSCSPISGHRSVSWYQQTPGQGLQFLFEYFSETQRNKGNFPGRFSGRQFSNSRSEMNVSTLELGDSALYLCASSARQGNTEAFFGQGTRLTVV.

This clone occurred a few times. This chain joins TRBV12-3 or TRBV12-4 and TRBJ1-5; no reliable D call. Trimming cost V 6 bases and J 0 bases, with 18 bases left between them. CDR3 length: 17 residues. This CDR3 reads CASSLKTGWGSNQPQHF. As DNA, the CDR3 is TGTGCCAGCAGCCTTAAAACGGGGTGGGGTAGCAATCAGCCCCAGCATTTT.

A word on this clone: Its ends do not fully match the called genes, so a read error is possible. This chain connects TRBV5-1 to TRBJ2-7; 8 nucleotides line up with TRBD2. Looked up from germline, CDR1 is SGHRS and CDR2 is YFSETQ. The CDR3 runs to 13 residues. The CDR3 nucleotides read TGCGCCAGCAGGGCTCGGGAGGGTGGCGAGCAGCACTTC. It yields the protein CASRAREGGEQHF.